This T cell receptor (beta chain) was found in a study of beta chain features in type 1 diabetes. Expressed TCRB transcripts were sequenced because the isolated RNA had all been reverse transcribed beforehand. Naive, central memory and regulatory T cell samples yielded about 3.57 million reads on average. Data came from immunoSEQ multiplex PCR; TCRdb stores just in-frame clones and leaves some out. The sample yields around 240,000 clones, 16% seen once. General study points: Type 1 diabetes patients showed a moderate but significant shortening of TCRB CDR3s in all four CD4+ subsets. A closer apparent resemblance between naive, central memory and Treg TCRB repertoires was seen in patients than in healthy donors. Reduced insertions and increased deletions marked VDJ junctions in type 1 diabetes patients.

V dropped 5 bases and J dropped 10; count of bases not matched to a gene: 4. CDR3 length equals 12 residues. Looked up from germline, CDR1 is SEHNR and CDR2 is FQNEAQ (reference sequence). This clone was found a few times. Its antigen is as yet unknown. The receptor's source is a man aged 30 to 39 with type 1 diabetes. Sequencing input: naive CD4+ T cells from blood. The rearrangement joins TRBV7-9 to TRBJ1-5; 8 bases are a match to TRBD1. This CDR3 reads CASSTGQGPQHF. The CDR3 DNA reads TGTGCCAGCAGCACAGGACAGGGTCCCCAGCATTTT.